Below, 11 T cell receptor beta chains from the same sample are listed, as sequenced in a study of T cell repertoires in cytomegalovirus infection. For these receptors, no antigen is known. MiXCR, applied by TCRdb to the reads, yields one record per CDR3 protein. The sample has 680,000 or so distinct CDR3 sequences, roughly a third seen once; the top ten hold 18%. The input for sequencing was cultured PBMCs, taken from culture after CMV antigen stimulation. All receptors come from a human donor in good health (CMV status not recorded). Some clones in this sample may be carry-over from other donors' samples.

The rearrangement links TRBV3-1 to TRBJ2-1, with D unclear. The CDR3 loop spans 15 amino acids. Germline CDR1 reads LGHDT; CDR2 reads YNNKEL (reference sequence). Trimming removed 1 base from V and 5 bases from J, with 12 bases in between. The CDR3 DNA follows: TGTGCCAGCAGCCAAGTGGGTGTACTCCACAATGAGCAGTTCTTC. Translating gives CASSQVGVLHNEQFF.

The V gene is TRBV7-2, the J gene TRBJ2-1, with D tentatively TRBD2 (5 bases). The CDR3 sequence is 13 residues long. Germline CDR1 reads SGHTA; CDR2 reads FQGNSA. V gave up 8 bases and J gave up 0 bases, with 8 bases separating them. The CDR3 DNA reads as TGTGCCAGCGCGGGCCGCTCCTACAATGAGCAGTTCTTC. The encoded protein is CASAGRSYNEQFF. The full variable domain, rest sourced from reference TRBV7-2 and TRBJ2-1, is GAGVSQSPSNKVTEKGKDVELRCDPISGHTALYWYRQSLGQGLEFLIYFQGNSAPDKSGLPSDRFSAERTGGSVSTLTIQRTQQEDSAVYLCASAGRSYNEQFFGPGTRLTVL.

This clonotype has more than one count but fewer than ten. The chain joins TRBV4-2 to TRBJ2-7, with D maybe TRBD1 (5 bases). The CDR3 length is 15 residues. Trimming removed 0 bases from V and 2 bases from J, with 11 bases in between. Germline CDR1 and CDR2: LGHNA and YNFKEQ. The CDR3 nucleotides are TGTGCCAGCAGCCAAGATGGGGCTCCTACCTACGAGCAGTACTTC. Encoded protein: CASSQDGAPTYEQYF.

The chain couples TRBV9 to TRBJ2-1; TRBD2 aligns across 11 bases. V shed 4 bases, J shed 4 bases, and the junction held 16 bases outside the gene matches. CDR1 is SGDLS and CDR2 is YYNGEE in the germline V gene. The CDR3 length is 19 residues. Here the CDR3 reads CASSPRASGGSYLYNEQFF. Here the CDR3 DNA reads TGTGCCAGCAGCCCCAGAGCTAGCGGGGGGTCCTACCTTTACAATGAGCAGTTCTTC.

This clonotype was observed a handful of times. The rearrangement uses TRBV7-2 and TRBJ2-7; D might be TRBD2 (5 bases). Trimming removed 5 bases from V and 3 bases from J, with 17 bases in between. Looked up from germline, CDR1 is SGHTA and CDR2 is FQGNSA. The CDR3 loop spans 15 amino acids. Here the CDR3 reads CASSQFLGSGYEQYF. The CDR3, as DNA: TGTGCCAGCAGCCAATTCCTAGGGAGCGGCTACGAGCAGTACTTC.

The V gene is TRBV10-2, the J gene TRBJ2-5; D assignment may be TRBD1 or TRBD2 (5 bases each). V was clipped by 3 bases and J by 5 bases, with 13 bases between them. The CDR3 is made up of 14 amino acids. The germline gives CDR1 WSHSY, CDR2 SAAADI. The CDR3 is CASSDVGVGETQYF. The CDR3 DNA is TGCGCCAGCAGTGATGTGGGGGTTGGCGAGACCCAGTACTTC.

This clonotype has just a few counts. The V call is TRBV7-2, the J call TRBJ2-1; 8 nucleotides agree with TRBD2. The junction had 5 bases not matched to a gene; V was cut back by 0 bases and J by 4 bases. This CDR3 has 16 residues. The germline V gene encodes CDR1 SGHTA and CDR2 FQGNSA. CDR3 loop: CASSLAPGGGYNEQFF. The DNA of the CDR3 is TGTGCCAGCAGCTTAGCTCCGGGAGGGGGTTACAATGAGCAGTTCTTC.

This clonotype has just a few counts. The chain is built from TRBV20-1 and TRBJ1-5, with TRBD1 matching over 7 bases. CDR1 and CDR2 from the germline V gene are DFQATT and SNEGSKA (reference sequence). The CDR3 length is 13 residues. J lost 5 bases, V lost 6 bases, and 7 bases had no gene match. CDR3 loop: CSAGRDSDQPQHF. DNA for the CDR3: TGCAGTGCGGGTAGGGACAGCGATCAGCCCCAGCATTTT.

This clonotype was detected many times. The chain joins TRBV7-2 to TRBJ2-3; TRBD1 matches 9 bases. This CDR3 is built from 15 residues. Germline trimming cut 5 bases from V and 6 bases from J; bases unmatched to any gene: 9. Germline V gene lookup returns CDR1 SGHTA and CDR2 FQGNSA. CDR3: CASSPPGTGPDTQYF. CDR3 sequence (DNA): TGTGCCAGCAGCCCACCCGGGACAGGGCCGGATACGCAGTATTTT.

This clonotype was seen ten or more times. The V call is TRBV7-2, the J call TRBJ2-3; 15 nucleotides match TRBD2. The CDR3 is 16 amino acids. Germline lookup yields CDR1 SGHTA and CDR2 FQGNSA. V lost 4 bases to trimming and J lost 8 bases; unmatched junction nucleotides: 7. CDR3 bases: TGTGCCAGCAGCTCACGGACTAGCGGGGGGGCCGTTACGCAGTATTTT. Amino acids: CASSSRTSGGAVTQYF.

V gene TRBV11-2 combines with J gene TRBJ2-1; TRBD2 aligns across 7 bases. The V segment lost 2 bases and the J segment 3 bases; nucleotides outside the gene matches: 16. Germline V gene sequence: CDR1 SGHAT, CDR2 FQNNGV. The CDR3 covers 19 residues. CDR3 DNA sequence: TGTGCCAGCAGCTTAAGGCAAGCGGGGTCACTTATTTACTACAATGAGCAGTTCTTC. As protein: CASSLRQAGSLIYYNEQFF.